This entry features one TCR beta chain sequence. This sample is drawn from a study of blood T cell repertoires in COVID-19. The overall study: COVID-19 samples from acute and convalescent phases originated in the United States, Italy and Spain. The analysed material was cDNA or gDNA that came from T cells, B-cell-depleted T cells, or PBMCs.

The germline V and J ends were trimmed by 3 bases and 7 bases, with 9 bases remaining between them. The CDR3 is made up of 12 amino acids. Germline V gene lookup returns CDR1 MNHNS and CDR2 SASEGT. In the authors' methods: Quantification of nucleated cells was approximated via reference gene primer amplification. Libraries were prepared by immunoSEQ multiplex PCR; TCRdb keeps only in-frame clonotypes and omits some of them. V, J and clone size reflect that table, while D and trimming were determined from the DNA. The profile shows about 140,000 clones, roughly 88% of them singletons. Sequencing input: peripheral blood. The chain employs TRBV6-1 and TRBJ1-2; D is undetermined. The sequence was collected from a man in his 60s with active or convalescent COVID-19. CDR3 in amino acids: CASSDAKPGYTF. CDR3 nucleotide sequence: TGTGCCAGCAGTGATGCAAAGCCTGGCTACACCTTC.